This TCR beta chain was documented in a study of identical twins. Study results and caveats: For monozygotic twins, models underestimated out-of-frame TCR alpha sharing.

MiXCR, run by TCRdb on the 5' RACE reads, gives a single entry per CDR3 protein. This sample has 420,000 or so distinct CDR3 sequences, with about a fifth found just once. In every case, the donor was a healthy Caucasian. This CDR3 is built from 14 residues. Germline CDR1 LGHNA, CDR2 YNFKEQ. V lost 3 bases to trimming and J lost 8 bases; unmatched junction nucleotides: 8. This clonotype came up a few times. As yet, its antigen is unknown. The source of this sequence is a man between 50 and 59 years old in good health. Sample: naive T cells sorted from blood. The V and J genes are TRBV4-2 and TRBJ1-2, with 8 bases fitting TRBD1. Here the CDR3 reads CASSHQGAGSGYTF. CDR3 nucleotides: TGTGCCAGCAGCCATCAGGGGGCTGGGAGCGGCTACACCTTC.